The 11 T cell receptor beta chains below were found in one sample sequenced in a study of identical twins. TCRdb fed the 5' RACE reads into MiXCR, producing one record per CDR3 protein. The sample shows around 200,000 distinct CDR3 sequences, over 8% of them seen only once. The sequenced material came from memory (CD45RO+) T cells sorted from blood. The receptor set was obtained from a woman between 18 and 30 years old in good health.

The chain uses TRBV4-2 and TRBJ2-2, with D perhaps TRBD1 (6 bases). This CDR3 spans 14 amino acids. V was cut by 0 bases and J by 6 bases, with 8 bases left in between. From germline, CDR1 is LGHNA and CDR2 YNFKEQ. CDR3: CASSQDEGAGELFF. The CDR3 DNA follows: TGTGCCAGCAGCCAAGATGAGGGGGCCGGGGAGCTGTTTTTT.

Ten or more counts support this clonotype. The genes are TRBV6-1 and TRBJ1-2; 9 bases are shared with TRBD1. The CDR3 is made up of 16 amino acids. V lost 2 bases to trimming and J lost 6 bases; unmatched junction nucleotides: 10. Germline loops: CDR1 MNHNS, CDR2 SASEGT. The CDR3 loop reads CASSEPPDRGGNGYTF. CDR3 DNA: TGTGCCAGCAGTGAACCCCCGGACAGGGGAGGGAATGGCTACACCTTC.

This chain uses TRBV7-3 with TRBJ2-3; 10 nucleotides align to TRBD2. Germline-derived CDR1 and CDR2 are SGHTA and FQGTGA. The CDR3 length is 15 residues. The V gene end was trimmed by 1 base and the J gene end by 11 bases; junction bases not matched to a gene: 9. CDR3 bases: TGTGCCAGCAGCTTAATGGTAGCGGGGGGATCGGAGCAGTATTTT. Translating it yields CASSLMVAGGSEQYF.

The chain uses TRBV27 and TRBJ2-7; a possible D gene is TRBD2 (7 bases). The CDR3 contains 16 residues. Between the trimmed V and J ends, which lost 2 bases and 4 bases, there was a span of 18 bases. In germline, CDR1 is MNHEY, CDR2 SMNVEV (reference sequence). CDR3: CASSLKSAGAWYEQYF. DNA of the CDR3: TGTGCCAGCAGTTTAAAATCCGCGGGGGCATGGTACGAGCAGTACTTC.

This rearrangement joins TRBV9 to TRBJ1-1; the D gene is possibly TRBD1 (5 bases). V dropped 0 bases and J dropped 8 bases, with 8 bases sitting between them. This CDR3 has 12 residues. Per the germline V gene, CDR1 is SGDLS and CDR2 is YYNGEE. The DNA of the CDR3 is TGTGCCAGCAGCGTAGTAGGGGCCGAAGCTTTCTTT. It encodes CASSVVGAEAFF.

The genes are TRBV25-1 and TRBJ1-6; 8 bases match TRBD1. This CDR3 has 16 residues. Germline lookup yields CDR1 MGHDK and CDR2 SYGVNS. V shed 3 bases and J 10 bases; nucleotides not matched to a gene: 11. CDR3 DNA: TGTGCCAGCAGTGACCACAGGGGGTTCGGCAGATCACCCCTCCACTTT. It yields the protein CASSDHRGFGRSPLHF.

In this sample, this clonotype turned up a few times. This chain connects TRBV9 to TRBJ2-2, with 9 nucleotides matching TRBD2. Germline CDR1 is SGDLS and CDR2 is YYNGEE. Losses at the gene ends were 0 bases for V and 7 bases for J; bases not matched to a gene: 7. The CDR3 contains 16 residues. In DNA, the CDR3 is TGTGCCAGCAGCGTAGTGGTTAGCGGGAGTAGCGGGGAGCTGTTTTTT. It translates to CASSVVVSGSSGELFF.

This clonotype was observed at least ten times. The V gene is TRBV20-1, the J gene TRBJ1-1, with D maybe TRBD1 (6 bases). CDR3 size: 13 residues. Germline CDR1 DFQATT, CDR2 SNEGSKA (reference sequence). The V gene lost 6 bases and the J gene lost 7 bases, with 18 bases spanning the gap. The CDR3 nucleotides read TGCAGTGCCACCACGGGACACTACGTTGAAGCTTTCTTT. As protein: CSATTGHYVEAFF.

This clonotype was seen ten or more times. The V and J genes are TRBV12-3 or TRBV12-4 and TRBJ2-7; D might be TRBD1 or TRBD2, each matching 5 bases. Trimming removed 6 bases from V and 6 bases from J, with 21 bases in between. The length of the CDR3 is 15 residues. The CDR3 DNA sequence: TGTGCCAGCAGCCCTGCCGGGACCCAGAACCGCGAGCAGTACTTC. Protein sequence: CASSPAGTQNREQYF.

This clonotype showed up just a few times. The rearrangement links TRBV7-9 to TRBJ2-1, with 9 bases that match TRBD1. V trimming: 5 bases; J trimming: 3 bases; junction bases outside the gene matches: 11. The length of the CDR3 is 17 residues. The germline V gene encodes CDR1 SEHNR and CDR2 FQNEAQ (reference sequence). The CDR3 DNA sequence: TGTGCCAGCAGCGGGGACAGGGCCCTTAGGGTCTACAATGAGCAGTTCTTC. Its protein product is CASSGDRALRVYNEQFF.

The chain links TRBV5-1 to TRBJ2-7, with 8 positions matching TRBD1. V trimming: 0 bases; J trimming: 5 bases; junction bases outside the gene matches: 4. The CDR3 contains 14 residues. CDR1 is SGHRS and CDR2 is YFSETQ in the germline V gene. The DNA for the CDR3 is TGCGCCAGCAGCTTGGGACAGGGGAACAACGAGCAGTACTTC. It codes for CASSLGQGNNEQYF.